This TCR beta chain was documented in a study of blood T cell repertoires in COVID-19 (dated by TCRdb to the early 2020s). Study-wide context: The collaborator samples originated in the United States, Italy and Spain and spanned the acute and convalescent phases of COVID-19. The material from the prospective study consisted of cDNA or gDNA derived from T cells, B-cell-depleted T cells, or PBMCs. Deeply sampled blood TCRbeta repertoires from subjects exposed to, actively infected with, or recovered from COVID-19 were included in the dataset. The repertoires were released in a freely available public database intended as a resource for research on the immune response to SARS-CoV-2. The samples were drawn from the first 160 participants of the ongoing ImmuneRACE study and from 1,254 subjects provided by 6 global collaborators. The sample metadata nearly always contained a de-identified subject ID, COVID-19 status, age in years and sex. Where HLA class I and class II types were available, the types were taken from metadata supplied by the sample provider, not from assay-based typing. The study at large found these results: Clinical and demographic metadata were provided uncurated, with the amount varying by source and participant.

Whole blood was collected in K2EDTA tubes by collaborating institutions according to the institutions' own protocols. For TCRbeta analysis, collaborators shipped samples in one of three forms: frozen whole blood, isolated PBMCs, or DNA extracted from either of those sample types. TCRbeta CDR3 regions were amplified from genomic DNA using the immunoSEQ Assay, a bias-controlled multiplex PCR. Per the authors' processing: The number of nucleated cells in each sample was estimated by amplification of reference gene primers within the assay. To quantify the absolute abundance of each unique TCRbeta CDR3 rearrangement, sequence reads were collapsed and filtered. For each sample, productive Simpson clonality was calculated as the square root of Simpson's diversity index across productive rearrangements. Sourced from immuneACCESS, this table was stored by TCRdb with only in-frame sequences that have V and J called. A share of the clones is absent; for the studies checked, an unresolved V gene accounts for under half, and the remainder has no known explanation. V and J calls and clone size come straight from that table; D and trimming were deduced from the DNA. In all, the sample holds 55,000 to 90,000 clones, and more than 70% of those were seen once. More than 1.1% of the sample belongs to the ten largest clones.

V loses 3 bases at its end and J loses 4 bases; junction bases beyond the gene matches: 5. Reading from cysteine to phenylalanine, the CDR3 counts 16 amino acids. The CDR3 DNA has 48 bases and is translated from base 1. The germline V gene supplies CDR1 SGHRS and CDR2 YFSETQ. This clone was seen just once. What antigen it recognizes has not been identified. No much larger clone exists at a distance of one base, and base qualities are not known. The V gene is TRBV5-1 and the J gene is TRBJ2-2; TRBD2 aligns with 11 central bases. The sequenced sample was peripheral blood. The sequence derives from a human donor in a cohort sampled during active COVID-19. CDR3 reads: CASSSIAGGGTGELFF. The DNA reads TGCGCCAGCAGCTCCATAGCGGGAGGGGGCACCGGGGAGCTGTTTTTT.